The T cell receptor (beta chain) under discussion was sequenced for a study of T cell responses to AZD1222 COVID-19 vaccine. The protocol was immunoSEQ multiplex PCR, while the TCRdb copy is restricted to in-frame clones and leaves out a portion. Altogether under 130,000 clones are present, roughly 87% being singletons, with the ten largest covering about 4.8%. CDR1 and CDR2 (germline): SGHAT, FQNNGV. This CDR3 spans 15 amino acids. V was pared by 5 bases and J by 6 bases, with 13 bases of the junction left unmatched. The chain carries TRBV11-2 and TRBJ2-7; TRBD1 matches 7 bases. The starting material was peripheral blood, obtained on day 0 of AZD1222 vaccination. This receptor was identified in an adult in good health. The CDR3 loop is CASSNLRDRKSEQYF. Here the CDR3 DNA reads TGTGCCAGCAGCAACCTCCGGGACAGAAAATCCGAGCAGTACTTC.